One and the same sample provided the 25 T cell receptor beta chains below, sequenced in a study of blood T cell repertoires in COVID-19. Assay used: immunoSEQ multiplex PCR; TCRdb lists only in-frame clones, some missing. The table has 200,000 to 250,000 clones, roughly nine tenths seen once. The specimen sequenced was PBMCs or T cells enriched from blood (not recorded which). These receptors all stem from a young woman in a cohort exposed to, infected with or recovered from COVID-19 (not recorded which).

V usage is TRBV10-3 and J usage is TRBJ2-1; TRBD1 aligns across 9 bases. CDR1 and CDR2 from the germline V gene are ENHRY and SYGVKD. The trim removed 5 bases at V and 7 bases at J, leaving 3 bases unmatched. This CDR3 comprises 13 residues. CDR3 amino acids: CAISWDRENEQFF. CDR3 coding DNA: TGTGCCATCAGTTGGGACAGGGAAAATGAGCAGTTCTTC.

The chain has TRBV27 and TRBJ2-3; TRBD1 matches 7 bases. The CDR3 consists of 13 residues. Trimming removed 11 bases from V and 3 bases from J; junction bases left unmatched: 8. The germline gives CDR1 MNHEY, CDR2 SMNVEV (reference sequence). The CDR3 DNA reads TGTGCCTCTTGCCCGACAGGGACAGATACGCAGTATTTT. Amino acids: CASCPTGTDTQYF.

The chain uses TRBV5-8 and TRBJ1-2; D perhaps matches TRBD1 (5 bases). Trimming took off 4 bases at V and 3 bases at J, with 10 bases between the two ends. Germline V CDR1 and CDR2: SGHTS, YDEGEE. This CDR3 spans 13 amino acids. The CDR3 sequence: CASSLDRDYGYTF. The DNA for the CDR3 is TGTGCCAGCAGCCTAGACAGAGACTATGGCTACACCTTC. Complete variable domain (other parts from reference TRBV5-8 and TRBJ1-2): EAGVTQSPTHLIKTRGQQATLRCSPISGHTSVYWYQQALGLGLQFLLWYDEGEERNRGNFPPRFSGRQFPNYSSELNVNALELEDSALYLCASSLDRDYGYTFGSGTRLTVV.

The chain has TRBV19 and TRBJ1-1, with D possibly matching TRBD1 (5 bases). CDR1 is LNHDA, CDR2 SQIVND, per germline (reference sequence). The CDR3 has 15 residues. V was shortened by 1 base and J by 1 base, with 10 bases between the two germline ends. Written as DNA, the CDR3 is TGTGCCAGTAGTATAGGGGGCTGGGGGAACACTGAAGCTTTCTTT. Its translation is CASSIGGWGNTEAFF.

The rearrangement links TRBV6-5 to TRBJ1-5, with D possibly TRBD1 on 6 matching bases. V dropped 8 bases and J dropped 2 bases, with 10 bases sitting between them. Germline-derived CDR1 and CDR2 are MNHEY and SVGAGI. The CDR3 sequence is 13 residues long. DNA of the CDR3: TGTGCCAGCGGGTCAGGGGGCAATCAGCCCCAGCATTTT. Protein sequence: CASGSGGNQPQHF.

Details on this clone: Additional DNA sequences in this sample encode the identical CDR3. This chain uses TRBV12-3 or TRBV12-4 with TRBJ1-5, with D possibly matching TRBD1 (6 bases). Trimming stripped 3 bases from V and 5 bases from J, with 8 bases between. The CDR3 consists of 13 residues. The chain's CDR3 is CASSFGGDQPQHF. For the CDR3, the DNA is TGTGCCAGCAGTTTTGGGGGCGATCAGCCCCAGCATTTT.

A note on this clone: A read error may produce the germline difference seen at one junction end. The gene calls are TRBV7-7 and TRBJ2-1, with D possibly matching TRBD2 (6 bases). CDR3 length: 15 amino acids. Germline V CDR1 and CDR2: SSHAT, FNYEAQ (reference sequence). The CDR3 region has the DNA TGTGCTAGCAGCTTATCGGTCCTTAGCGGTAATGAGCAGTTCTTC. As protein: CASSLSVLSGNEQFF.

The chain couples TRBV13 to TRBJ1-3; 7 bases are shared with TRBD1. This CDR3 is built from 16 residues. Germline V lookup: CDR1 PRHDT, CDR2 FYEKMQ (reference sequence). The junction had 3 bases not matched to a gene; V was cut back by 1 base and J by 0 bases. Here the CDR3 DNA reads TGTGCCAGCAGCTTAGAGGGGGCTCTCTCTGGAAACACCATATATTTT. Amino acid sequence: CASSLEGALSGNTIYF.

V usage is TRBV5-6 and J usage is TRBJ2-1, with 7 bases aligning to TRBD2. The CDR3 length is 15 residues. The ends lost 4 bases at V and 4 bases at J; junction bases unmatched: 8. In germline, CDR1 is SGHDT, CDR2 YYEEEE. The CDR3 loop reads CASSIWAGDYNEQFF. CDR3 in DNA: TGTGCCAGCAGCATCTGGGCGGGAGATTACAATGAGCAGTTCTTC. Drawing the rest from reference TRBV5-6 and TRBJ2-1, the complete variable domain is DAGVTQSPTHLIKTRGQQVTLRCSPKSGHDTVSWYQQALGQGPQFIFQYYEEEERQRGNFPDRFSGHQFPNYSSELNVNALLLGDSALYLCASSIWAGDYNEQFFGPGTRLTVL.

The V call is TRBV19, the J call TRBJ1-1, with 9 bases matching TRBD1. Germline trimming cut 3 bases from V and 5 bases from J; bases unmatched to any gene: 7. Germline V gives CDR1 LNHDA, CDR2 SQIVND (reference sequence). This CDR3 has 15 residues. In DNA form, the CDR3 reads TGTGCCAGTAGTATGGGACAGGGTATGAGTACTGAAGCTTTCTTT. Translated: CASSMGQGMSTEAFF. The full variable domain, rest sourced from reference TRBV19 and TRBJ1-1, is DGGITQSPKYLFRKEGQNVTLSCEQNLNHDAMYWYRQDPGQGLRLIYYSQIVNDFQKGDIAEGYSVSREKKESFPLTVTSAQKNPTAFYLCASSMGQGMSTEAFFGQGTRLTVV.

The V gene is TRBV5-1, the J gene TRBJ1-4; D is unresolved. V dropped 2 bases and J dropped 6 bases, with 8 bases sitting between them. CDR1 and CDR2 (germline): SGHRS, YFSETQ. CDR3 size: 13 residues. The CDR3: CASSFPSDEKLFF. Here the CDR3 DNA reads TGCGCCAGCAGCTTTCCTTCCGATGAAAAACTGTTTTTT.

The CDR3 sequence is CASSPGEQPQHF. The DNA for the CDR3 is TGTGCCAGCAGCCCGGGGGAACAGCCCCAGCATTTT. The chain has TRBV7-9 and TRBJ1-5; the D gene is possibly TRBD1 (5 bases). V was trimmed by 5 bases and J by 7 bases, leaving 9 bases between them. This CDR3 is built from 12 residues. CDR1 SEHNR and CDR2 FQNEAQ come from the germline V gene (reference sequence).

The rearrangement links TRBV9 to TRBJ1-3; no clear D. This CDR3 is 14 amino acids long. Germline V gives CDR1 SGDLS, CDR2 YYNGEE. The V end lost 3 bases, the J end lost 3 bases, and 10 bases lay between the germline ends. The CDR3 reads CASSGPEFGNTIYF. For the CDR3, the DNA is TGTGCCAGCAGCGGCCCCGAGTTTGGAAACACCATATATTTT.

CDR3 region: CASSLQGNYGYTF. CDR3 bases: TGTGCCAGCAGCTTACAGGGGAACTATGGCTACACCTTC. This chain uses TRBV11-3 with TRBJ1-2, with D possibly being TRBD1 (6 bases). Per germline, CDR1 SGHNT and CDR2 YENEEA. V was clipped by 2 bases and J by 2 bases, with 6 bases between them. The CDR3 loop spans 13 amino acids.

The CDR3 sequence is CASSLGWGRQTNSPLHF. In nucleotides, the CDR3 is TGTGCCAGCAGCTTAGGATGGGGCAGGCAGACCAATTCACCCCTCCACTTT. The genes are TRBV7-2 and TRBJ1-6; TRBD1 is a possible D gene (5 bases). Germline V gene data show CDR1 as SGHTA and CDR2 as FQGNSA. V was clipped by 1 base and J by 7 bases, with 17 bases between them. This CDR3 spans 17 amino acids.

This clone turned up a few times. The genes are TRBV6-4 and TRBJ2-1; D is possibly TRBD2 (6 bases). Germline CDR1 MRHNA, CDR2 SNTAGT. The V gene lost 3 bases and the J gene lost 2 bases, with 8 bases spanning the gap. The CDR3 length is 14 residues. CDR3 bases: TGTGCCAGCAGTGAGGAGGGAACCTACAATGAGCAGTTCTTC. Translated, it gives CASSEEGTYNEQFF.

For this clone: The junction shows a germline mismatch at one end, possibly a read error. This rearrangement joins TRBV2 to TRBJ1-2; TRBD1 might be the D (6 bases). There are 13 residues in the CDR3. Germline-derived CDR1 and CDR2 are SNHLY and FYNNEI. In DNA, the CDR3 is TGTACCAGCAGTGAAGGGGGAGTGGGTGGCTACACCTTC. Its translation is CTSSEGGVGGYTF.

This chain uses TRBV29-1 with TRBJ2-7; perhaps TRBD2 as D (5 bases). CDR1 is SQVTM and CDR2 is ANQGSEA in the germline V gene. This CDR3 spans 12 amino acids. The germline V and J ends were trimmed by 6 bases and 2 bases, with 11 bases remaining between them. The CDR3 DNA sequence: TGCAGCGTCCAGAGCGGCGCCTACGAGCAGTACTTC. It specifies CSVQSGAYEQYF.

V usage is TRBV19 and J usage is TRBJ2-7, with 8 nucleotides matching TRBD2. Germline V gene data show CDR1 as LNHDA and CDR2 as SQIVND (reference sequence). After removal of 2 bases from V and 1 base from J, the junction contained 10 bases not matched to a gene. The CDR3 is 17 amino acids. The CDR3 loop is CASSIPRGAGGSYEQYF. Written as DNA, the CDR3 is TGTGCCAGTAGTATACCCCGAGGGGCGGGAGGTTCCTACGAGCAGTACTTC.

The chain couples TRBV7-6 to TRBJ1-3; 7 nucleotides match TRBD1. CDR3 size: 13 residues. J lost 2 bases, V lost 10 bases, and 5 bases had no gene match. Germline CDR1 and CDR2: SGHVS and FNYEAQ. This chain's CDR3 is CATRDRTGNTIYF. CDR3 nucleotide sequence: TGTGCCACCCGGGACAGAACTGGAAACACCATATATTTT.

The chain employs TRBV3-1 (or the pseudogene TRBV3-2) and TRBJ2-2, with D possibly matching TRBD1 (7 bases). Germline values: CDR1 LGHDT, CDR2 YNNKEL (reference sequence). V lost 6 bases and J 8 bases, leaving 16 bases between the germline ends. CDR3 length equals 14 residues. CDR3 amino acids: CASRAGQTWGELFF. CDR3 nucleotide sequence: TGTGCCAGCAGGGCGGGACAGACTTGGGGGGAGCTGTTTTTT.

In its sample, this clone was seen a few times. This sequence joins TRBV24-1 and TRBJ2-2; D unclear. The ends were cut back, 1 base at V and 1 base at J, with 6 bases in the middle. The CDR3 runs to 15 residues. CDR1 and CDR2 (germline): KGHDR, SFDVKD. CDR3 bases: TGTGCCACCAGTGATTTACCGGGGAACACCGGGGAGCTGTTTTTT. It is translated as CATSDLPGNTGELFF.

This clone has a single count. The J gene is TRBJ1-1, the V gene TRBV18; D possibly corresponds to TRBD1 (6 bases). Germline lookup yields CDR1 KGHSH and CDR2 LQKENI. CDR3 size: 14 residues. Deletions cut 1 base from V and 5 bases from J, with 11 bases between. CDR3 protein: CASSPRTGRTEAFF. For the CDR3, the DNA is TGTGCCAGCTCACCACGAACAGGGAGAACTGAAGCTTTCTTT.

Only a few counts were recorded for this clone. The rearrangement links TRBV6-1 to TRBJ2-7; D uncertain. CDR1 is MNHNS and CDR2 is SASEGT in the germline V gene. The V and J ends lost 0 bases and 6 bases respectively, with 15 bases between them. This CDR3 has 15 amino acids. CDR3 residues: CASSEALDLFGEQYF. The CDR3 nucleotides are TGTGCCAGCAGTGAAGCCCTTGATCTATTCGGCGAGCAGTACTTC.

A single count supports this clone. The chain recombines TRBV2 with TRBJ2-1; TRBD1 is a possible D gene (5 bases). The CDR3 is made up of 14 amino acids. Trimming cost V 0 bases and J 7 bases, with 10 bases left between them. CDR1 is SNHLY, CDR2 FYNNEI, per germline. The CDR3 sequence is CASSEAPGLNEQFF. The CDR3 nucleotides are TGTGCCAGCAGTGAAGCGCCAGGGTTGAATGAGCAGTTCTTC.